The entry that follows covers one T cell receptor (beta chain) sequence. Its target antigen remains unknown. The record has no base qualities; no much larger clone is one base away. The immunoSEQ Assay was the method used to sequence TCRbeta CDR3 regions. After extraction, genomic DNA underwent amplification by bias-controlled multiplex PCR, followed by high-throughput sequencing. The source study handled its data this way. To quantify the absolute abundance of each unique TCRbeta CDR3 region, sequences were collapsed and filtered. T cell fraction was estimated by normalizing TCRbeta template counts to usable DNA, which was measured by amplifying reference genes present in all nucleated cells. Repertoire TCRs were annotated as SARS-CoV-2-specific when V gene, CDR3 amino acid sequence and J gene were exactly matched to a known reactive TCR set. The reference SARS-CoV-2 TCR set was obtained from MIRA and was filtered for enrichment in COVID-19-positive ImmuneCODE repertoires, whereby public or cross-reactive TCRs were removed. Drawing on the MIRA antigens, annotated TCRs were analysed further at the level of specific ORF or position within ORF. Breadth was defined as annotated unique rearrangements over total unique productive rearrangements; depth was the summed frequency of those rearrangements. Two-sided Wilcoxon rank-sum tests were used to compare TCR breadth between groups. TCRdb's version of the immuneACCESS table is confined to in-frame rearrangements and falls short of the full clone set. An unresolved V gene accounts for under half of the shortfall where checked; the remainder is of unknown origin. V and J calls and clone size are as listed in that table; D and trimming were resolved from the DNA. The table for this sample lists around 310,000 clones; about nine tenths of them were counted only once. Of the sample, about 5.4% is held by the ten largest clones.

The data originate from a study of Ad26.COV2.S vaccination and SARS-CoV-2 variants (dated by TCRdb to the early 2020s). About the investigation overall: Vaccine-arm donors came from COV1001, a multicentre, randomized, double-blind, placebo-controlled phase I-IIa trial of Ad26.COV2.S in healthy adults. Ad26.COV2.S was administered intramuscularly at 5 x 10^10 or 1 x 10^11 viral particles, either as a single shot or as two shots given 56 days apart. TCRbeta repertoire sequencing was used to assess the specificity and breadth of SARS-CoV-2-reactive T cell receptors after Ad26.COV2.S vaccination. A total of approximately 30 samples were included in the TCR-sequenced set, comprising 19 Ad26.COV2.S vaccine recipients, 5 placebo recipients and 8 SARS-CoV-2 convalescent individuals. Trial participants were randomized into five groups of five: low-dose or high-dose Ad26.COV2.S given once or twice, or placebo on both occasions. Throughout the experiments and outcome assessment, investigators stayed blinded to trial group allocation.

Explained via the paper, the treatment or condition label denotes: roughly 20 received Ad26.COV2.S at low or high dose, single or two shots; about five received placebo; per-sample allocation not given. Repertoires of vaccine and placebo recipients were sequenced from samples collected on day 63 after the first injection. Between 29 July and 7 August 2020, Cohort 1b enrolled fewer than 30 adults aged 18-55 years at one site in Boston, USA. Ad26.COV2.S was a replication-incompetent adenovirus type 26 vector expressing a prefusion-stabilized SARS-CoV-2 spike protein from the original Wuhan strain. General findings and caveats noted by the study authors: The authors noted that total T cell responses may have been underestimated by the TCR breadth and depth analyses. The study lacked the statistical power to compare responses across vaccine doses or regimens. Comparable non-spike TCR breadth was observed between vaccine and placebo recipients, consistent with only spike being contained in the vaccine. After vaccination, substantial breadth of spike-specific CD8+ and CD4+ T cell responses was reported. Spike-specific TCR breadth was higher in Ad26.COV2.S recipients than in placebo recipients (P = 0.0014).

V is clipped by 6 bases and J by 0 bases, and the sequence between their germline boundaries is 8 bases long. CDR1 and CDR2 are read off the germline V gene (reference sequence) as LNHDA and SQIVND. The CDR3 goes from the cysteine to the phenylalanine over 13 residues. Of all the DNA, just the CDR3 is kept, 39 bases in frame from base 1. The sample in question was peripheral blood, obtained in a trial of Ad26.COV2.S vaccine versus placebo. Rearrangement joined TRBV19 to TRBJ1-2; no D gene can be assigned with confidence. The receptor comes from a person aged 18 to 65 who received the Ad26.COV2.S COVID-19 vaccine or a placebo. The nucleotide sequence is TGTGCCAGTAGACGAGAGCCTAACTATGGCTACACCTTC. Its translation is CASRREPNYGYTF.